This T cell receptor (beta chain) was captured in a study of cytomegalovirus exposure and HLA in healthy donors. Overall study results and limits: Earlier findings revealed that most TCR beta V segments proved productive either about 87% or about 30% of the time. It was reported that the classifier diagnosed cytomegalovirus status with high specificity and sensitivity in both the original and validation cohorts. Sequences of the TCR beta chain were said to predict the HLA-A and HLA-B alleles of most subjects accurately. A later analysis reportedly found fewer N-insertions in an Asian-associated ancestry cluster than the approximately 700-donor mean.

This clone was observed many times. The antigen remains unidentified. With 60 Vbeta and 13 Jbeta primers, the PCR was carried out. Sequencing was performed with immunoSEQ multiplex PCR; in TCRdb, only in-frame clones are kept and a portion is missing. The data contain roughly 200,000 clones, 80% of them singletons. Germline-derived CDR1 and CDR2 are LGHNA and YNFKEQ. Trimming cost V 2 bases and J 5 bases; bases outside gene matches: 10. This CDR3 region has 16 residues. This chain links TRBV4-2 with TRBJ2-7; 9 positions match TRBD1. Sequenced: PBMCs. This sequence originates from a boy between 10 and 17 years old in good health and CMV-seronegative. CDR3 nucleotide sequence: TGTGCCAGCAGCCAAAGTACCGGGACAGGGTCCAACGAGCAGTACTTC. This translates into CASSQSTGTGSNEQYF.